This T cell receptor (beta chain) was sequenced for a study of T cell responses to AZD1222 COVID-19 vaccine. Points from the study as a whole: The donors showed a predominance of white British ancestry and of females, with possible underestimation of clonal diversity. Per reports, nearly half of all spike-specific TCRs target regions that are unmutated in variants.

Germline loops: CDR1 LNHDA, CDR2 SQIVND (reference sequence). This CDR3 has 13 residues. Trimming took 9 bases from V and 4 from J; bases not matched to a gene: 6. Repertoires were generated with immunoSEQ multiplex PCR, while TCRdb's copy carries only in-frame clones and drops some. The sample holds around 69,000 clones, about 83% seen once. This clone was seen once. The antigen is unknown. Sequencing was performed on peripheral blood, taken on day 0 of AZD1222 vaccination. This receptor was obtained from an adult in good health. The chain joins TRBV19 to TRBJ2-3, with 8 bases lining up with TRBD1. CDR3 sequence (DNA): TGTGCCAGCGTGGACAGGGCAGCAGATACGCAGTATTTT. It translates to CASVDRAADTQYF. The full variable domain, in which reference TRBV19 and TRBJ2-3 provide the parts outside the CDR3, is DGGITQSPKYLFRKEGQNVTLSCEQNLNHDAMYWYRQDPGQGLRLIYYSQIVNDFQKGDIAEGYSVSREKKESFPLTVTSAQKNPTAFYLCASVDRAADTQYFGPGTRLTVL.